This TCR beta chain came from a study of OX40 agonist ivuxolimab in advanced cancers. Study overall: Patients' therapy was ivuxolimab, an antibody that acts as an agonist of OX40 (CD134).

The assay was immunoSEQ multiplex PCR, and TCRdb's table has in-frame clones only and misses some. This table holds about 99,000 clones, about 96% found once. The specimen comprised CD4+ or CD8+ T cells sorted from blood, sampled in a trial of the OX40 agonist ivuxolimab. This TCR derives from an adult with an advanced solid tumor such as melanoma, head and neck, liver or kidney cancer.

The CDR3 DNA is TGTGCCTGGAGTGTGGGGGCGGGTTCCTACAATGAGCAGTTCTTC. Amino acid sequence: CAWSVGAGSYNEQFF. The rearrangement links TRBV30 to TRBJ2-1; a weak D match, TRBD1 (6 bases). V was clipped by 0 bases and J by 1 base, with 10 bases between them. The CDR3 is 15 amino acids. Germline V lookup: CDR1 GTSNPN, CDR2 SVGIG (reference sequence).